These 3 T cell receptor beta chains came from one sample sequenced in a study of blood T cell repertoires in COVID-19. TCRdb keeps only in-frame clones here, not all; method: immunoSEQ multiplex PCR. The sample includes some 270,000 clones, about nine tenths seen only once; the top ten take around 2%. Material: peripheral blood. The source of these receptors is a man aged 45-65 years with acute or convalescent COVID-19.

The chain joins TRBV18 to TRBJ1-1; D remains ambiguous. V was pared by 6 bases and J by 3 bases, with 8 bases between. There are 12 residues in the CDR3. Germline CDR1 KGHSH, CDR2 LQKENI. The chain's CDR3 is CASSWSHTEAFF. CDR3 bases: TGTGCCAGCTCCTGGAGTCACACTGAAGCTTTCTTT.

In the case of this clone: This sample also contains other DNA sequences that code for the same CDR3. CDR3 amino acids: CASSWGGNEQFF. As DNA, the CDR3 is TGTGCCAGCAGCTGGGGAGGGAATGAGCAGTTCTTC. The rearrangement joins TRBV12-3 or TRBV12-4 to TRBJ2-1; the match to TRBD2 covers 7 bases. The V gene end was trimmed by 6 bases and the J gene end by 7 bases; junction bases not matched to a gene: 3. This CDR3 is built from 12 residues.

The V gene is TRBV5-6, the J gene TRBJ1-1; perhaps TRBD1 as D (5 bases). Trimming took off 0 bases at V and 7 bases at J, with 16 bases between the two ends. Germline CDR1 reads SGHDT; CDR2 reads YYEEEE. CDR3 size: 15 residues. The CDR3 sequence: CASSLGTPGGGEAFF. The CDR3 coding sequence is TGTGCCAGCAGCTTGGGGACACCGGGGGGAGGTGAAGCTTTCTTT. Combining the CDR3 with reference TRBV5-6 and TRBJ1-1 gives the whole variable domain DAGVTQSPTHLIKTRGQQVTLRCSPKSGHDTVSWYQQALGQGPQFIFQYYEEEERQRGNFPDRFSGHQFPNYSSELNVNALLLGDSALYLCASSLGTPGGGEAFFGQGTRLTVV.